This TCR beta chain was retrieved from a study of blood T cell repertoires in COVID-19. Study overall: Italy, Spain and the United States were the sources of the convalescent and acute COVID-19 samples. Sources were T cells, B-cell-depleted T cells, or PBMCs; the material itself was cDNA or gDNA.

The CDR3 spans 15 residues. V shed 0 bases and J shed 0 bases, with 6 bases lying between them. CDR1 and CDR2 from the germline V gene are MNHEY and SMNVEV (reference sequence). In the authors' methods: Amplification with reference gene primers provided the estimates of nucleated cell counts. Assay used: immunoSEQ multiplex PCR; TCRdb lists only in-frame clones, some missing. The V and J calls and clone size are taken from that table; D and trimming were inferred from the DNA. The sample carries fewer than 60,000 clones, roughly 85% recorded once. This clonotype originated in a man aged 55 to 69 with acute or convalescent COVID-19. The sequenced sample consisted of peripheral blood. This sequence joins TRBV27 and TRBJ2-1; D remains ambiguous. The CDR3 nucleotides read TGTGCCAGCAGTTTATCTCATCCCTCCTACAATGAGCAGTTCTTC. Protein sequence: CASSLSHPSYNEQFF.